This T cell receptor beta chain was captured in a study of blood T cell repertoires in COVID-19. Study-wide background: Sources were T cells, B-cell-depleted T cells, or PBMCs; the material itself was cDNA or gDNA.

Original handling: Nucleated cell number was recorded as an estimate derived from reference gene primer amplification. The table came from immunoSEQ multiplex PCR; TCRdb's copy has only in-frame clones and leaves some out. V, J and clone size are taken as reported in that table, and D and trimming were inferred from the DNA itself. The sample records about 120,000 clones, 60% to 80% being singletons. This CDR3 has 13 residues. The V end was cut by 3 bases, the J end by 9 bases, with 15 bases between. The chain recombines TRBV12-3 or TRBV12-4 with TRBJ2-7; TRBD2 might be the D (6 bases). Sequencing was performed on peripheral blood. The origin of this receptor is an elderly woman with active or convalescent COVID-19. Here the CDR3 reads CASSFWGVPAQYF. Written as DNA, the CDR3 is TGTGCCAGCAGTTTTTGGGGGGTGCCCGCGCAGTACTTC.